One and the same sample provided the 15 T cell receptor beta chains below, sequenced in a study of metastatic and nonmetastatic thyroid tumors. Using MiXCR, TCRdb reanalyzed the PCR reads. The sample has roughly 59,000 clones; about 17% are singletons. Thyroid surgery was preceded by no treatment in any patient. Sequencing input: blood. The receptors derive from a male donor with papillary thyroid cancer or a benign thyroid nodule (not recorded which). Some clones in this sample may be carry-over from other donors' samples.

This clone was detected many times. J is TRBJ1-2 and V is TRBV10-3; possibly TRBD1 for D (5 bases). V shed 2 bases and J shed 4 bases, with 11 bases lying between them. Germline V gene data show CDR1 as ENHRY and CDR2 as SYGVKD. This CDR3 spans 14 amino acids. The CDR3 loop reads CAISEDPGTYGYTF. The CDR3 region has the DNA TGTGCCATCAGTGAGGACCCAGGGACCTATGGCTACACCTTC.

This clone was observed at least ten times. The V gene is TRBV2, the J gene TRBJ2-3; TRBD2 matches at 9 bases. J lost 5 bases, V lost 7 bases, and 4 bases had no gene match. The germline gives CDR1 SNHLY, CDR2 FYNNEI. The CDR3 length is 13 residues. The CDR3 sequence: CASKGLAGDTQYF. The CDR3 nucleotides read TGTGCCAGCAAGGGACTAGCCGGAGATACGCAGTATTTT.

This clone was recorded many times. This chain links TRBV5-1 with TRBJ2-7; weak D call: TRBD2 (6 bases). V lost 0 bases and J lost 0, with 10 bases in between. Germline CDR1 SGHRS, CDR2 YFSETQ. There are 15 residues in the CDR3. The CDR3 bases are TGCGCCAGCAGCTTGGGTGGGGGGTTCTCCTACGAGCAGTACTTC. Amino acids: CASSLGGGFSYEQYF.

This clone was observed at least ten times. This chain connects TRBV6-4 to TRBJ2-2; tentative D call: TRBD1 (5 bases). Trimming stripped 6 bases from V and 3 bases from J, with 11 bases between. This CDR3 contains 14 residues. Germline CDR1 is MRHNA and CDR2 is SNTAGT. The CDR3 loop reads CASRVSRDTGELFF. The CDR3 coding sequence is TGTGCCAGCAGGGTGAGCAGGGACACCGGGGAGCTGTTTTTT.

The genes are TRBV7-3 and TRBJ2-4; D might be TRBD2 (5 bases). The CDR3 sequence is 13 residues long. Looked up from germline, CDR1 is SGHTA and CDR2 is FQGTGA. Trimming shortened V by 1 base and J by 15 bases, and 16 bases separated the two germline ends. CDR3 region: CASSLIGPLVLYF. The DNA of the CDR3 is TGTGCCAGCAGCTTAATAGGGCCACTAGTTCTGTACTTC.

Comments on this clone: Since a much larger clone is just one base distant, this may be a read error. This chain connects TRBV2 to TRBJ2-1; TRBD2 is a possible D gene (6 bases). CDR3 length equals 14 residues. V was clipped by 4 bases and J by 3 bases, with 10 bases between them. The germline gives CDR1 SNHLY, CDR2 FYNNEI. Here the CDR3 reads CASSGLVVYNEQFF. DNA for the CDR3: TGTGCCAGCAGTGGACTAGTAGTCTACAATGAGCAGTTCTTC. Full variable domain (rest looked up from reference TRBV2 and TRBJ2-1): EPEVTQTPSHQVTQMGQEVILRCVPISNHLYFYWYRQILGQKVEFLVSFYNNEISEKSEIFDDQFSVERPDGSNFTLKIRSTKLEDSAMYFCASSGLVVYNEQFFGPGTRLTVL.

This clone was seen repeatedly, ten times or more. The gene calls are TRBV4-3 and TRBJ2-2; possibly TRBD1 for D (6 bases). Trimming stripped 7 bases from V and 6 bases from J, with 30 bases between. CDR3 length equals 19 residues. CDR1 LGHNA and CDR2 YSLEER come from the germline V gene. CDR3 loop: CASTQLLIVTKQGSGELFF. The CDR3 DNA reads TGCGCCAGCACACAGCTATTGATCGTTACAAAACAGGGATCCGGGGAGCTGTTTTTT.

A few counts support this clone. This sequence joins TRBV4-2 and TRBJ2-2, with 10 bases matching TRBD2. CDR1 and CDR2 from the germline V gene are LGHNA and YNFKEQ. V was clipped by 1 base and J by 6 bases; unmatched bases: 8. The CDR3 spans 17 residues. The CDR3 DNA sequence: TGTGCCAGCAGCCAAGTAACGGCTAGCGGGAGTTCCGGGGAGCTGTTTTTT. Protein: CASSQVTASGSSGELFF.

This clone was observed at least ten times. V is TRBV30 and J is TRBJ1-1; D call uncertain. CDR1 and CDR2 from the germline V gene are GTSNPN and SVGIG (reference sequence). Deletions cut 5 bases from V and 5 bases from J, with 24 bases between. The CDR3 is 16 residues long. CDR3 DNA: TGTGCCTGGTTAGGTGAACGGGGAAAGGACGAGACTGAAGCTTTCTTT. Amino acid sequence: CAWLGERGKDETEAFF.

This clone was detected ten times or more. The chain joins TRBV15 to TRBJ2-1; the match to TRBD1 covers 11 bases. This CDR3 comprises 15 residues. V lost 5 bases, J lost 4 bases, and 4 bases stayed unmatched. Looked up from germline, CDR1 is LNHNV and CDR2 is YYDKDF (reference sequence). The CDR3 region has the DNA TGTGCCACCAGCTCCGGGACAGGGGGTTACAATGAGCAGTTCTTC. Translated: CATSSGTGGYNEQFF.

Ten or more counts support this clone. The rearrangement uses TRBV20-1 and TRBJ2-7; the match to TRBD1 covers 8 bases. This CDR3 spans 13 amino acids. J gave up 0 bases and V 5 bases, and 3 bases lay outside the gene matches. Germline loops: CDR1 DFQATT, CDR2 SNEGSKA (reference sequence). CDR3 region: CSAWGQASYEQYF. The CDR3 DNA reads TGCAGTGCTTGGGGACAGGCCTCCTACGAGCAGTACTTC.

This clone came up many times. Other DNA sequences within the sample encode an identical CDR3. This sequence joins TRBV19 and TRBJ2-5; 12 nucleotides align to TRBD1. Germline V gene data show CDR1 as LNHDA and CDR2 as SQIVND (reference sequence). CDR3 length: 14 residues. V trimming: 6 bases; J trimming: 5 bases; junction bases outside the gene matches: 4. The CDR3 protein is CASRGQGAVETQYF. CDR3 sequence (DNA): TGTGCCAGTAGGGGACAGGGGGCGGTGGAGACCCAGTACTTC.

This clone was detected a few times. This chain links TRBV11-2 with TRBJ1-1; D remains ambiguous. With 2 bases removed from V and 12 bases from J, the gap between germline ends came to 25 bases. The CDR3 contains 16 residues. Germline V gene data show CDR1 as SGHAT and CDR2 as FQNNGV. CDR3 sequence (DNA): TGTGCCAGCAGCTTAACTATGCAGGTGGGTCCCGTCGGAACTTTCTTT. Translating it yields CASSLTMQVGPVGTFF.

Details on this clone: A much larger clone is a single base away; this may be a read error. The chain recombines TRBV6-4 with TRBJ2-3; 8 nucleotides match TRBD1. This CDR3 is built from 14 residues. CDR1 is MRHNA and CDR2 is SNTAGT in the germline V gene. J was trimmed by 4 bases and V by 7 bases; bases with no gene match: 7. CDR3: CASILAGGADTQYF. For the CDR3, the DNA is TGTGCCAGCATCCTAGCAGGGGGCGCAGATACGCAGTATTTT.

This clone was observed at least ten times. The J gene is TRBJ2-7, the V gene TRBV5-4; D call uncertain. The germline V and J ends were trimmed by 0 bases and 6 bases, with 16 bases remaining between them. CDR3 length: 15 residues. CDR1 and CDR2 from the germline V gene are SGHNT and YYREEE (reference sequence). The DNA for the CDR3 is TGTGCCAGCAGCTTGGGAGGCTCACCGGCCCCCGAGCAGTACGTC. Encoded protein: CASSLGGSPAPEQYV.